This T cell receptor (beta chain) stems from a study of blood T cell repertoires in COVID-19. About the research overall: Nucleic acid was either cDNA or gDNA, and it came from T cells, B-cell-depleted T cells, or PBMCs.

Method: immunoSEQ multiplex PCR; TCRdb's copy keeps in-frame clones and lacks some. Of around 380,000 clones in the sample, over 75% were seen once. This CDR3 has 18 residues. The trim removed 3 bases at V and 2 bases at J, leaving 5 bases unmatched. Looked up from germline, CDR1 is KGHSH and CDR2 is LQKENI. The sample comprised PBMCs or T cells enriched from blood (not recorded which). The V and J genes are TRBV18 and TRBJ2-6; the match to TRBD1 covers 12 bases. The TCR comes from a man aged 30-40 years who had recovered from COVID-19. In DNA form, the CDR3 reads TGTGCCAGCTCACCTGGGACAGGGGGCGGCCCTGGGGCCAACGTCCTGACTTTC. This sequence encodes CASSPGTGGGPGANVLTF.